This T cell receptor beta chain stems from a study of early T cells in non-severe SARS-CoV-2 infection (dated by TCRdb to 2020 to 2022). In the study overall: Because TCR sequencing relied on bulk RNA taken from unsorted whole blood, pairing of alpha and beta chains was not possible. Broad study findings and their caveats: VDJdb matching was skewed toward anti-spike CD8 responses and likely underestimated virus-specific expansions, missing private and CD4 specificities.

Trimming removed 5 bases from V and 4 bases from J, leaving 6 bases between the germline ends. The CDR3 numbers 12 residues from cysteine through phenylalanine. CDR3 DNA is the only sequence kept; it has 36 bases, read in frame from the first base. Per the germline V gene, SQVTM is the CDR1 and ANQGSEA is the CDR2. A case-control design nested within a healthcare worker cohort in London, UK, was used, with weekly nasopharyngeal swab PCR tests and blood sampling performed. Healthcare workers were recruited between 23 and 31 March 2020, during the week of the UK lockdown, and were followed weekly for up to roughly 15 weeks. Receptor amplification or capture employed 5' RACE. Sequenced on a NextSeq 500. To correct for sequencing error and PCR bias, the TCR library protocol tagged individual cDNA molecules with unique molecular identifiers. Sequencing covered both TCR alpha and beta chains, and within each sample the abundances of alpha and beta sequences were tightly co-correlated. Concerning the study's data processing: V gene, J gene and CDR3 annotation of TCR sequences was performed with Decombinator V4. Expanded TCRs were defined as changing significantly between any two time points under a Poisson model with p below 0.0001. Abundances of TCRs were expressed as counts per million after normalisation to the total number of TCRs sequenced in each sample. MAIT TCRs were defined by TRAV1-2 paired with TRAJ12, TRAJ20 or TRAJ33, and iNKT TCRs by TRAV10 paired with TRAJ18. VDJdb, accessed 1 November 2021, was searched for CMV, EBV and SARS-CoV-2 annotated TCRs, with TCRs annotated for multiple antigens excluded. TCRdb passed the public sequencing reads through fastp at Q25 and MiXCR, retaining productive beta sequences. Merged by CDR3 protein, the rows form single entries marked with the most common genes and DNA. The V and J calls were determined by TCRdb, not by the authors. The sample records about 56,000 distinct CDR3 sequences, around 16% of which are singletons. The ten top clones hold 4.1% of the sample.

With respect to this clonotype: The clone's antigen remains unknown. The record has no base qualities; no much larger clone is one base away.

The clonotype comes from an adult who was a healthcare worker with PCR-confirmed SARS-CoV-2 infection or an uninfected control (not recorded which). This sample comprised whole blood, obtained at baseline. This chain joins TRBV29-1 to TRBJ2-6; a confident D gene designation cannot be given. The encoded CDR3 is CSVFSGANVLTF. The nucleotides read TGCAGCGTTTTTTCCGGGGCCAACGTCCTGACTTTC.